Below, one TCR beta chain is given with its context. The data stem from a study of blood T cell repertoires in COVID-19. The wider study: The samples span acute and convalescent COVID-19 from the United States, Italy and Spain. Sources were T cells, B-cell-depleted T cells, or PBMCs; the material itself was cDNA or gDNA.

In the original workflow: Estimation of nucleated cell counts relied on the amplification of reference gene primers. The repertoire was sequenced with immunoSEQ multiplex PCR; TCRdb's copy has only in-frame clones and lacks some. That table is the source of V, J and clone size, and D and trimming were worked out from the DNA. The data contain about 120,000 clones, 87% of them singletons. Material for sequencing was peripheral blood. The TCR comes from a woman aged 65 to 85 with acute or convalescent COVID-19.

In DNA, the CDR3 is TGTGCCAGTAGTACTCTTCGCGACAGGGAGCTGTATGGCTACACCTTC. This gives the protein CASSTLRDRELYGYTF. The chain recombines TRBV19 with TRBJ1-2; 7 positions agree with TRBD1. With V trimmed by 4 bases and J by 5 bases, 13 bases remained unmatched. The germline V gene encodes CDR1 LNHDA and CDR2 SQIVND (reference sequence). This CDR3 contains 16 residues.